This paragraph reports one T cell receptor (beta chain). The data derive from a study of control samples from healthy donors and cancer patients. CDR1 SGDLS and CDR2 YYNGEE come from the germline V gene. The V gene lost 0 bases and the J gene lost 1 base, with 7 bases spanning the gap. CDR3 length equals 14 residues. Here immunoSEQ multiplex PCR was the method, and the copy in TCRdb shows in-frame clones only, minus some. The repertoire has roughly 100,000 clones, 92% of them found once; the top ten carry approximately 3%. This receptor was identified in a human donor in good health. The donor label of this sample is uncertain. The chain joins TRBV9 to TRBJ1-1; the D is unclear. Specimen: blood. CDR3 in DNA: TGTGCCAGCAGCGTAGAAGCATCGAACACTGAAGCTTTCTTT. It encodes CASSVEASNTEAFF.